This is a list of T cell receptor beta chains from one sample in a study of response to subunit inactivated influenza vaccine. TCRdb re-analysed the RT-PCR reads in MiXCR, keeping a single row per CDR3 protein. The sample records some 640,000 distinct CDR3 sequences, about 14% being singletons. The sequencing here drew on PBMCs from blood, taken about 14 days before vaccination. Receptor source: a man between 45 and 60 years old who received an inactivated influenza vaccine. Both conserved end residues are part of each CDR3. The order of the fields is J gene, D gene, V gene, CDR3 length, clone size, CDR3 DNA, CDR3 protein. The D gene is left open where the match is weak. Only part of the rows carry a size: once, few, many, or a class if the clone is expanded.

>TRBJ1-3|.|TRBV20-1|15|.
TGCAGTGCTAGAGGGCGGCGGTTCTCTGGAAACACCATATATTTT
CSARGRRFSGNTIYF
>TRBJ2-5|TRBD2|TRBV15|17|few
TGTGCCACCAGCCCATCCGGGACTAGCGGGAGCCTGACGACCCAGTACTTC
CATSPSGTSGSLTTQYF
>TRBJ1-1|.|TRBV18|15|few
TGTGCCAGCTCACAGATGGGGGGCATGAACACTGAAGCTTTCTTT
CASSQMGGMNTEAFF
>TRBJ2-7|.|TRBV12-3/TRBV12-4|11|.
TGTGCCAGCAGTTTTGGGGGAGAGTATTACTTC
CASSFGGEYYF
>TRBJ1-5|.|TRBV5-4|12|.
TGTGCCAGCAGCTTTGAAAATCAGCCCCAGCATTTT
CASSFENQPQHF
>TRBJ2-7|TRBD1|TRBV18|14|.
TGTGCCAGCTCAGGTGGACAGGGGTTATACGAGCAGTACTTC
CASSGGQGLYEQYF
>TRBJ2-1|TRBD2|TRBV6-5|17|few
TGTGCCAGCAGTTACTCCGTCGGGCTAGCGGGAGCGGGGACTCGGTTCTTC
CASSYSVGLAGAGTRFF
>TRBJ2-2|.|TRBV4-3|15|few
TGCGCCAGCAGCCAAGAGTCGGGGTACACCGGGGAGCTGTTTTTT
CASSQESGYTGELFF
>TRBJ2-4|TRBD1|TRBV20-1|13|many
TGCAGTGCTAACAGGGGTGCCAAAAACATTCAGTACTTC
CSANRGAKNIQYF
>TRBJ1-3|.|TRBV12-3/TRBV12-4|12|many
TGTGCCAGCAGGGACTCTGGAAACACCATATATTTT
CASRDSGNTIYF
>TRBJ2-7|TRBD2|TRBV29-1|11|few
TGCAGCGTTGAGGGGGGAGGGGAGCAGTACTTC
CSVEGGGEQYF
>TRBJ1-1|.|TRBV18|12|.
TGTGCCAGCCGTCTTCGGAACACTGAAGCTTTCTTT
CASRLRNTEAFF
>TRBJ2-2|TRBD1|TRBV3-1|16|few
TGTGCCAGCAGCCAAGATCCAGGGGGTATAACCGGGGAGCTGTTTTTT
CASSQDPGGITGELFF
>TRBJ1-3|TRBD1|TRBV18|17|few
TGTGCCAGCTCACCGGTCAACAGGGGGCAAGGTGGAAACACCATATATTTT
CASSPVNRGQGGNTIYF
>TRBJ2-5|.|TRBV7-2|15|.
TGTGCCAGCAGCGGAAAGGTTTCGTACCAAGAGACCCAGTACTTC
CASSGKVSYQETQYF
>TRBJ2-3|.|TRBV30|13|few
TGTGCCTGGAGTGTAATCGCGACAGATACGCAGTATTTT
CAWSVIATDTQYF
>TRBJ2-1|TRBD2|TRBV9|16|.
TGTGCCAGCAGCACTGGGGTGGGGACTAGTCCCAATGAGCAGTTCTTC
CASSTGVGTSPNEQFF
>TRBJ2-1|TRBD1|TRBV19|15|.
TGTGCCAGTAGTATCGCGACAGGGGTAATCAATGAGCAGTTCTTC
CASSIATGVINEQFF
>TRBJ2-3|.|TRBV20-1|15|.
TGCAGTGCTAGAGATTCTAAGCGGGCGGTAGATACGCAGTATTTT
CSARDSKRAVDTQYF
>TRBJ2-5|TRBD2|TRBV14|18|few
TGTGCCAGCAGCCCGAAACAGGGACTAGCTTCTGGTACGGGGACCCAGTACTTC
CASSPKQGLASGTGTQYF
>TRBJ2-1|.|TRBV5-1|13|many
TGCGCCAGCAGCTTGCAGAACTACAATGAGCAGTTCTTC
CASSLQNYNEQFF
>TRBJ1-6|.|TRBV19|15|few
TGTGCCAGTAGTTCCGCTTGGCGGGGGAATTCACCCCTCCACTTT
CASSSAWRGNSPLHF
>TRBJ1-2|TRBD1|TRBV12-3/TRBV12-4|14|.
TGTGCCAGCAGTTTAGCGGACAGGGGAGATGGCTACACCTTC
CASSLADRGDGYTF
>TRBJ2-1|TRBD2|TRBV11-2|17|.
TGTGCCAGCAGCCCGAGAGGCGGGAGTGGTTCCTACAATGAGCAGTTCTTC
CASSPRGGSGSYNEQFF
>TRBJ2-6|.|TRBV9|18|.
TGTGCCAGCAGCGTAGATTCAGGTCGAGGGGCTGGGGCCAACGTCCTGACTTTC
CASSVDSGRGAGANVLTF
>TRBJ2-1|TRBD2|TRBV24-1|16|.
TGTGCCACCAGTGATTTAGCGGGAGAGGGTTACAATGAGCAGTTCTTC
CATSDLAGEGYNEQFF
>TRBJ2-1|TRBD1|TRBV3-1|17|many
TGTGCCAGCAGCCAAGTAGTTTTCGGACAGGGAATCAATGAGCAGTTCTTC
CASSQVVFGQGINEQFF
>TRBJ1-5|TRBD1|TRBV20-1|17|few
TGCAGTGCTAGTAAGGGACAGGGTCCCCGGAGGGAGCAGCCCCAGCATTTT
CSASKGQGPRREQPQHF
>TRBJ2-7|.|TRBV4-2|14|.
TGTGCCAGCAGCCAAGCAGGCCAGAGGTACGAGCAGTACTTC
CASSQAGQRYEQYF
>TRBJ2-7|.|TRBV20-1|12|.
TGCAGTGCGGGTCGGGTGTCCTACGAGCAGTACTTC
CSAGRVSYEQYF
>TRBJ2-7|TRBD1|TRBV6-1|16|.
TGTGCCAGCAGTAAGGAGACCGGGACAGGGAACTACGAGCAGTACTTC
CASSKETGTGNYEQYF
>TRBJ2-7|.|TRBV11-2|11|few
TGTGCCCCCACGAGGGGGGTCGAGCAGTACTTC
CAPTRGVEQYF
>TRBJ1-3|.|TRBV15|18|.
TGTGCCACCAGCAGAGATTGGGGGGGCGCGCCGATTGGAAACACCATATATTTT
CATSRDWGGAPIGNTIYF
>TRBJ2-3|.|TRBV6-1|15|.
TGTGCCAGCACCCGGAGGCCCGCCAGCACAGATACGCAGTATTTT
CASTRRPASTDTQYF
>TRBJ2-5|.|TRBV10-3|14|few
TGTGCCATCAGTGAGTCGGGCACCCCGGAGACCCAGTACTTC
CAISESGTPETQYF
>TRBJ2-7|.|TRBV12-3/TRBV12-4|14|few
TGTGCCAGCAGTTTATTAGGGACGGCCAAAAGGGGTTACTTC
CASSLLGTAKRGYF
>TRBJ2-6|.|TRBV29-1|16|.
TGCAGCGTTGAAGATCGGAGGGGCTCTGGGGCCAACGTCCTGACTTTC
CSVEDRRGSGANVLTF
>TRBJ1-5|.|TRBV2|14|few
TGTGCCAGCAGTGACAAACTACAAAATCAGCCCCAGCATTTT
CASSDKLQNQPQHF
>TRBJ1-6|.|TRBV5-1|14|few
TGCGCCAGCAGCTTGGAAGTCCTGAATTCACCCCTCCACTTT
CASSLEVLNSPLHF
>TRBJ2-3|.|TRBV5-4|14|.
TGTGCCAGCAGCATAGCACGGGGAGCAGATACGCAGTATTTT
CASSIARGADTQYF
>TRBJ2-3|.|TRBV3-1|13|.
TGTGCCAGCAGCCAGGACCGGACAACGGGTTTGTATTTT
CASSQDRTTGLYF
>TRBJ2-1|TRBD2|TRBV6-5|14|.
TGTGCCAGCAGTTTAACGGCGGGGGGGACTCAGCAGTCCTTC
CASSLTAGGTQQSF
>TRBJ2-5|.|TRBV15|14|few
TGTGCCACCAGAGTTGCGGGGCTCTCAGAGACCCAGTACTTC
CATRVAGLSETQYF
>TRBJ2-1|TRBD1|TRBV5-1|14|many
TGCGCCAGCAGCTTGGTTGGGACAGCGAATGAGCAGTTCTTC
CASSLVGTANEQFF
>TRBJ1-1|.|TRBV29-1|14|many
TGCAGCGTGAGGCGGTCTGTCATGAACACTGAAGCTTTCTTT
CSVRRSVMNTEAFF
>TRBJ2-4|.|TRBV6-5|14|many
TGTGCCAGCAGTTACGGGCAGGGGGGAGCCATTCAGTACTTC
CASSYGQGGAIQYF
>TRBJ2-1|TRBD1|TRBV19|14|.
TGTGCCAGTAGAGGACAGGGGCGCCCCACTGAGCAGTTCTTC
CASRGQGRPTEQFF
>TRBJ1-1|.|TRBV12-3/TRBV12-4|12|few
TGTGCCAGCAGCAGTCGTATGACTGAAGCTTTCTTT
CASSSRMTEAFF
>TRBJ2-7|TRBD2|TRBV18|15|.
TGTGCCAGCTCACCCGCAGCGGGAAGCATCTACGAGCAGTACTTC
CASSPAAGSIYEQYF
>TRBJ1-1|.|TRBV7-9|13|.
TGTGCCAGCAGCCCCGTCGGTGACACTGAAGCTTTCTTT
CASSPVGDTEAFF
>TRBJ2-1|TRBD2|TRBV7-2|15|.
TGTGCCAGCAGCTTAGATTCCCTAGCGGGAGTTAAGCAGTTCTTC
CASSLDSLAGVKQFF